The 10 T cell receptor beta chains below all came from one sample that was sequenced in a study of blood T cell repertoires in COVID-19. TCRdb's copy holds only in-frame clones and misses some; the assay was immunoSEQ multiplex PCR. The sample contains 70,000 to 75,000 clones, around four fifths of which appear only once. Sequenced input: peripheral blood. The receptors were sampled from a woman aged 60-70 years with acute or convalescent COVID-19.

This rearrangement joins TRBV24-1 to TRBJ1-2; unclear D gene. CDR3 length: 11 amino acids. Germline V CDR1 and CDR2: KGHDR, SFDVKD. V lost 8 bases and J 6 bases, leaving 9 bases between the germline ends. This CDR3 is CATTDGDGYTF. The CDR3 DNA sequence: TGTGCCACCACTGACGGGGATGGCTACACCTTC.

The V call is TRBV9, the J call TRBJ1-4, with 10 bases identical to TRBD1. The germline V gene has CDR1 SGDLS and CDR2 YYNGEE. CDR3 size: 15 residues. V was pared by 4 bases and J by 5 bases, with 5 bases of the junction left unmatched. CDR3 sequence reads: CASSSEDRGNEKLFF. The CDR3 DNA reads TGTGCCAGCAGCTCAGAGGACAGGGGGAATGAAAAACTGTTTTTT.

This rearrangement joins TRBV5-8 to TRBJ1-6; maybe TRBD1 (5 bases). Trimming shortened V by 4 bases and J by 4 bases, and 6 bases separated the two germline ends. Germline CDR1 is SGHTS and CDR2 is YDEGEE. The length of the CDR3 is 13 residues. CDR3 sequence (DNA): TGTGCCAGCAGCCAGGGTTATAATTCACCCCTCCACTTT. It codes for CASSQGYNSPLHF.

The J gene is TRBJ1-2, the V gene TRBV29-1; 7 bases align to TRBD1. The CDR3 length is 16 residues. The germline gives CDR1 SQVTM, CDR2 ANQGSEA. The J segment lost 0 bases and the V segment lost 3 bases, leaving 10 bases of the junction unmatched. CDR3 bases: TGCAGCGTTGAGTCACAGGGGCAGAATCCTAACTATGGCTACACCTTC. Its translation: CSVESQGQNPNYGYTF.

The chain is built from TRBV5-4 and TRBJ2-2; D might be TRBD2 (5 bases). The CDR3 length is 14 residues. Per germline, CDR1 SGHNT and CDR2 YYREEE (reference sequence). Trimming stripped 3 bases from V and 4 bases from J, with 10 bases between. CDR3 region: CASSWIASTGELFF. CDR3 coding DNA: TGTGCCAGCAGCTGGATAGCGAGCACCGGGGAGCTGTTTTTT.

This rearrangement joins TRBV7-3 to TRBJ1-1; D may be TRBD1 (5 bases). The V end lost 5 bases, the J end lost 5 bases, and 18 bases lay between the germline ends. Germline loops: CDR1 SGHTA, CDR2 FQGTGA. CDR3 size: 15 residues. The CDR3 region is CASSPSMGRRTEAFF. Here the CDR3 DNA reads TGTGCCAGCAGCCCATCGATGGGGCGTAGGACTGAAGCTTTCTTT.

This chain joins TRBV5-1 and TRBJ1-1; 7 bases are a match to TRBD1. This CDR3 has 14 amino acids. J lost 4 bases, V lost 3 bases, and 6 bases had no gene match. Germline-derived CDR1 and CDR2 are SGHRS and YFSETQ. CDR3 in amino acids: CASSYTGAATEAFF. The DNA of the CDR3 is TGCGCCAGCAGCTACACAGGGGCTGCCACTGAAGCTTTCTTT.

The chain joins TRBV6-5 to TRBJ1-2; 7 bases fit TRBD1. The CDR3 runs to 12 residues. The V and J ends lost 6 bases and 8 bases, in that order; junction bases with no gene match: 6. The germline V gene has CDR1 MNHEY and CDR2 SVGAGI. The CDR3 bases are TGTGCCAGCAGCAGGGGGAAGAACGGCTACACCTTC. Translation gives CASSRGKNGYTF.

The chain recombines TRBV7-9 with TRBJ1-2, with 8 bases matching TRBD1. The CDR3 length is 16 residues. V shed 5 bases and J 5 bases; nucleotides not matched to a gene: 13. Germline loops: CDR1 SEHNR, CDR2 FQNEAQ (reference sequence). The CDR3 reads CASSLGQGASGYGYTF. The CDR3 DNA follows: TGTGCCAGCAGCCTCGGGCAGGGGGCTTCAGGGTATGGCTACACCTTC. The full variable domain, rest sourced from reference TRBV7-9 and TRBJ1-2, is DTGVSQNPRHKITKRGQNVTFRCDPISEHNRLYWYRQTLGQGPEFLTYFQNEAQLEKSRLLSDRFSAERPKGSFSTLEIQRTEQGDSAMYLCASSLGQGASGYGYTFGSGTRLTVV.

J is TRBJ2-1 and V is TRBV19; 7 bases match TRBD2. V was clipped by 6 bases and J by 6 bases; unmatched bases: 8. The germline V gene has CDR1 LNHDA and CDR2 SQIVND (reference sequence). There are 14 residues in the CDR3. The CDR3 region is CASSGALAVNEQFF. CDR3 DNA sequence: TGTGCCAGTAGCGGGGCGCTAGCGGTCAATGAGCAGTTCTTC.